The 19 T cell receptor beta chains reported below all come from one sample, sequenced in a study of cytomegalovirus exposure and HLA in healthy donors. Both 60 Vbeta primers and 13 Jbeta primers went into the PCR. Measured with immunoSEQ multiplex PCR; TCRdb has only the in-frame clones, and not every one. Of over 150,000 clones listed, almost 85% were seen once; the top ten hold under 0.4%. Sequenced sample: PBMCs. The origin of the receptors is a boy aged 2-9 years in good health and CMV-seronegative.

V and J are TRBV5-6 and TRBJ1-6, with a tentative D call TRBD1 (5 bases). Germline assignment: CDR1 SGHDT and CDR2 YYEEEE. The CDR3 extends over 13 amino acids. V was pared by 3 bases and J by 7 bases, with 8 bases between. The CDR3 here is CASSSSGNSPLHF. CDR3 in DNA: TGTGCCAGCAGCTCATCAGGGAATTCACCCCTCCACTTT.

The chain employs TRBV18 and TRBJ2-5; D might be TRBD2 (7 bases). The CDR3 spans 16 residues. Trimming left V 3 bases short and J 4 bases short, with 18 bases between. Germline CDR1 and CDR2: KGHSH and LQKENI. CDR3 loop: CASSPLSGGMGETQYF. CDR3 sequence (DNA): TGTGCCAGCTCACCCCTGTCGGGGGGCATGGGAGAGACCCAGTACTTC. The full variable domain, completed using reference TRBV18 and TRBJ2-5, is NAGVMQNPRHLVRRRGQEARLRCSPMKGHSHVYWYRQLPEEGLKFMVYLQKENIIDESGMPKERFSAEFPKEGPSILRIQQVVRGDSAAYFCASSPLSGGMGETQYFGPGTRLLVL.

The sample holds one count of this clone. This chain uses TRBV2 with TRBJ2-3; D may be TRBD1 (6 bases). This CDR3 contains 15 residues. Looked up from germline, CDR1 is SNHLY and CDR2 is FYNNEI. V was pared by 7 bases and J by 6 bases, with 20 bases between. The CDR3 is CASKSWGTGMDTQYF. DNA for the CDR3: TGTGCCAGCAAGTCATGGGGAACAGGGATGGATACGCAGTATTTT. The full variable domain, with the rest looked up from reference TRBV2 and TRBJ2-3, is EPEVTQTPSHQVTQMGQEVILRCVPISNHLYFYWYRQILGQKVEFLVSFYNNEISEKSEIFDDQFSVERPDGSNFTLKIRSTKLEDSAMYFCASKSWGTGMDTQYFGPGTRLTVL.

In nucleotides, the CDR3 is TGTGCCAGCAGCGTAGGGGAGGGGGAGTTGGGCACAGATACGCAGTATTTT. Its translation is CASSVGEGELGTDTQYF. The chain is built from TRBV9 and TRBJ2-3, with D perhaps matching TRBD2 (7 bases). CDR1 is SGDLS, CDR2 YYNGEE, per germline. Trimming removed 0 bases at V and 1 base at J, with 15 bases between. The CDR3 covers 17 residues.

This clone came up a few times. The rearrangement joins TRBV6-5 to TRBJ1-4; 8 bases are a match to TRBD1. Germline assignment: CDR1 MNHEY and CDR2 SVGAGI. V lost 6 bases and J lost 7; bases outside the gene matches: 4. CDR3 size: 13 residues. The CDR3 region has the DNA TGTGCCAGCAGACCAGGGGGCGGTGAAAAACTGTTTTTT. The encoded protein is CASRPGGGEKLFF.

The V gene is TRBV5-8, the J gene TRBJ2-2; TRBD1 matches at 9 bases. This CDR3 is built from 16 residues. Germline CDR1 reads SGHTS; CDR2 reads YDEGEE. Trimming removed 4 bases from V and 4 bases from J; junction bases left unmatched: 8. The CDR3 sequence: CASSMAWTGVTGELFF. The CDR3 DNA sequence: TGTGCCAGCAGCATGGCATGGACAGGGGTCACCGGGGAGCTGTTTTTT.

The chain has TRBV5-1 and TRBJ2-5, with 11 bases fitting TRBD1. Unmatched junction bases numbered 5, after V lost 2 bases and J lost 5 bases. CDR1 SGHRS and CDR2 YFSETQ come from the germline V gene. CDR3 length: 15 residues. The CDR3 region is CASSFGGTGGETQYF. For the CDR3, the DNA is TGCGCCAGCAGCTTCGGTGGGACAGGGGGGGAGACCCAGTACTTC.

The chain uses TRBV29-1 and TRBJ1-2, with D possibly TRBD1 on 5 matching bases. The CDR3 loop spans 12 amino acids. Germline lookup yields CDR1 SQVTM and CDR2 ANQGSEA. V was clipped by 4 bases and J by 3 bases, with 9 bases between them. The CDR3 reads CSVGTGDYGYTF. The CDR3 coding sequence is TGCAGCGTTGGTACGGGGGACTATGGCTACACCTTC.

The chain couples TRBV30 to TRBJ2-2; 7 bases agree with TRBD2. J lost 6 bases, V lost 2 bases, and 9 bases had no gene match. The CDR3 extends over 15 amino acids. CDR1 and CDR2 (germline): GTSNPN, SVGIG (reference sequence). The CDR3 DNA reads as TGTGCCTGGAGTATAAGGCGGGAGAGGCCCGGGGAGCTGTTTTTT. This translates into CAWSIRRERPGELFF.

This clone was recorded only once. The chain uses TRBV27 and TRBJ1-4; D is ambiguous. Per germline, CDR1 MNHEY and CDR2 SMNVEV (reference sequence). This CDR3 contains 14 residues. Deletions cut 3 bases from V and 4 bases from J, with 9 bases between. The CDR3 loop is CASSFSRLNEKLFF. CDR3 DNA sequence: TGTGCCAGCAGTTTCTCCCGTCTTAATGAAAAACTGTTTTTT.

This rearrangement joins TRBV19 to TRBJ2-7, with 7 bases aligning to TRBD1. This CDR3 has 11 amino acids. The V gene's germline CDR1 is LNHDA and CDR2 SQIVND (reference sequence). The junction had 2 bases not matched to a gene; V was cut back by 6 bases and J by 6 bases. CDR3 protein: CASRRGPEQYF. In DNA form, the CDR3 reads TGTGCCAGTAGAAGGGGGCCCGAGCAGTACTTC.

V and J are TRBV20-1 and TRBJ2-7; the D gene is possibly TRBD2 (5 bases). Germline V lookup: CDR1 DFQATT, CDR2 SNEGSKA (reference sequence). V lost 3 bases and J lost 2, with 5 bases in between. The CDR3 length is 11 residues. DNA of the CDR3: TGCAGTGCTAGCGGGGCCTACGAGCAGTACTTC. As protein: CSASGAYEQYF.

In its sample, this clone was seen once. This chain joins TRBV18 and TRBJ1-6; D is ambiguous. Germline loops: CDR1 KGHSH, CDR2 LQKENI. The CDR3 runs 14 residues. V was pared by 4 bases and J by 8 bases, with 12 bases between. CDR3 DNA: TGTGCCAGCTCACAGGGAGTCGAATATTCACCCCTCCACTTT. This encodes CASSQGVEYSPLHF.

This rearrangement joins TRBV27 to TRBJ2-5; a weak D match, TRBD2 (6 bases). Germline V gene sequence: CDR1 MNHEY, CDR2 SMNVEV (reference sequence). The CDR3 covers 12 residues. V dropped 11 bases and J dropped 4 bases, with 14 bases sitting between them. The CDR3 protein is CAPRRGGETQYF. CDR3 DNA: TGTGCCCCTCGGAGGGGTGGAGAGACCCAGTACTTC.

This chain uses TRBV12-5 with TRBJ2-7; D gene ambiguous. Germline values: CDR1 LGHNT, CDR2 FRNRAP. Deletions cut 6 bases from V and 9 bases from J, with 12 bases between. This CDR3 has 11 amino acids. The CDR3 sequence is CASGLVAVQYF. Here the CDR3 DNA reads TGTGCTAGTGGCCTCGTTGCAGTGCAGTACTTC.

CDR3 loop: CASSTTGANYGYTF. In DNA, the CDR3 is TGTGCCAGCAGTACTACAGGGGCAAACTATGGCTACACCTTC. The rearrangement links TRBV27 to TRBJ1-2; 7 bases are shared with TRBD1. Germline lookup yields CDR1 MNHEY and CDR2 SMNVEV (reference sequence). With 5 bases clipped from V and 2 bases from J, the junction kept 5 bases outside the gene matches. The CDR3 runs 14 residues.

The CDR3 sequence is CAWSVAGDQPQHF. CDR3 in DNA: TGTGCCTGGAGTGTAGCGGGCGATCAGCCCCAGCATTTT. The chain combines TRBV30 with TRBJ1-5; D remains ambiguous. The ends were cut back, 0 bases at V and 5 bases at J, with 8 bases in the middle. Germline loops: CDR1 GTSNPN, CDR2 SVGIG (reference sequence). The CDR3 length is 13 residues.

This chain connects TRBV7-2 to TRBJ2-1; unclear D gene. The ends were cut back, 0 bases at V and 6 bases at J, with 12 bases in the middle. Germline V CDR1 and CDR2: SGHTA, FQGNSA. This CDR3 comprises 15 residues. The CDR3 coding sequence is TGTGCCAGCAGCTTAGCGCAGGCCAGATCCAATGAGCAGTTCTTC. This translates into CASSLAQARSNEQFF. The full variable domain, its missing parts supplied by reference TRBV7-2 and TRBJ2-1, is GAGVSQSPSNKVTEKGKDVELRCDPISGHTALYWYRQSLGQGLEFLIYFQGNSAPDKSGLPSDRFSAERTGGSVSTLTIQRTQQEDSAVYLCASSLAQARSNEQFFGPGTRLTVL.

CDR3 residues: CASSERGTDSYEQYF. The DNA of the CDR3 is TGTGCCAGCAGTGAAAGAGGGACAGACTCTTACGAGCAGTACTTC. This rearrangement joins TRBV2 to TRBJ2-7, with 7 bases identical to TRBD1. Germline loops: CDR1 SNHLY, CDR2 FYNNEI. Unmatched junction bases numbered 8, after V lost 2 bases and J lost 4 bases. The CDR3 length is 15 residues.